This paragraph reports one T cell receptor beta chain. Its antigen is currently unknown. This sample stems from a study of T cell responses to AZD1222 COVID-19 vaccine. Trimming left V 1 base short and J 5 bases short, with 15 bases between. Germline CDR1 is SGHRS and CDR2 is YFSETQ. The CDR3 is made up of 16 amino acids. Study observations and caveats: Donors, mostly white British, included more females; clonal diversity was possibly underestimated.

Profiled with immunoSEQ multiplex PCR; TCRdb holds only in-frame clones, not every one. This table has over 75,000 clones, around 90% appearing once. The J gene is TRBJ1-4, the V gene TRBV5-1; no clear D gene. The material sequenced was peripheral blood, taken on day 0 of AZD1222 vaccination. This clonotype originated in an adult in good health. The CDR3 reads CASSLRNGRGNEKLFF. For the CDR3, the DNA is TGCGCCAGCAGCTTGCGTAACGGCAGAGGAAATGAAAAACTGTTTTTT. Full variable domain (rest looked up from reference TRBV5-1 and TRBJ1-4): KAGVTQTPRYLIKTRGQQVTLSCSPISGHRSVSWYQQTPGQGLQFLFEYFSETQRNKGNFPGRFSGRQFSNSRSEMNVSTLELGDSALYLCASSLRNGRGNEKLFFGSGTQLSVL.